The 25 T cell receptor beta chains below come from one sample, sequenced in a study of cytomegalovirus exposure and HLA in healthy donors. 60 Vbeta and 13 Jbeta primers were used in PCR. Data came from immunoSEQ multiplex PCR; TCRdb stores just in-frame clones and leaves some out. Seen here are about 86,000 clones, about 70% observed once, and the top ten hold approximately 8.9%. The sequenced material came from PBMCs. Source of these receptors: a man aged 60 to 75 in good health and CMV-seronegative.

The chain has TRBV7-6 and TRBJ1-5; no reliable D call. V was clipped by 5 bases and J by 6 bases, with 11 bases between them. The CDR3 length is 13 residues. From germline, CDR1 is SGHVS and CDR2 FNYEAQ. CDR3 sequence: CASSPGESQPQHF. The DNA for the CDR3 is TGTGCCAGCAGCCCCGGGGAGAGTCAGCCCCAGCATTTT.

V and J are TRBV11-2 and TRBJ2-2, with D possibly TRBD1 on 6 matching bases. The CDR3 length is 15 residues. Germline loops: CDR1 SGHAT, CDR2 FQNNGV. Trimming stripped 4 bases from V and 0 bases from J, with 9 bases between. The CDR3 sequence: CASSWRQANTGELFF. The DNA of the CDR3 is TGTGCCAGCAGCTGGCGACAGGCGAACACCGGGGAGCTGTTTTTT.

J is TRBJ2-2 and V is TRBV11-2; no clear D. The ends were cut back, 2 bases at V and 2 bases at J, with 3 bases in the middle. CDR3 size: 13 residues. Germline V gene data show CDR1 as SGHAT and CDR2 as FQNNGV. This chain's CDR3 is CASSLTNTGELFF. CDR3 nucleotides: TGTGCCAGCAGCTTAACTAACACCGGGGAGCTGTTTTTT.

V and J are TRBV6-1 and TRBJ1-1, with D possibly being TRBD1 (5 bases). The CDR3 runs 11 residues. V was shortened by 6 bases and J by 7 bases, with 9 bases between the two germline ends. Germline CDR1 reads MNHNS; CDR2 reads SASEGT. The CDR3 loop is CASSSDSEAFF. For the CDR3, the DNA is TGTGCCAGCAGCTCTGACAGTGAAGCTTTCTTT.

The chain employs TRBV10-2 and TRBJ2-7; D perhaps matches TRBD2 (6 bases). The CDR3 has 19 residues. V was shortened by 8 bases and J by 2 bases, with 31 bases between the two germline ends. Germline CDR1 is WSHSY and CDR2 is SAAADI. As DNA, the CDR3 is TGCGCCAGCGCTGAGGGGCAGCCCAAGCGGGCGAATGGGACCTACGAGCAGTACTTC. This sequence encodes CASAEGQPKRANGTYEQYF.

V gene TRBV2 combines with J gene TRBJ2-6; tentative D call: TRBD1 (6 bases). The CDR3 is 17 amino acids. Germline V gene lookup returns CDR1 SNHLY and CDR2 FYNNEI. V was pared by 5 bases and J by 0 bases, with 14 bases between. The CDR3: CASSFTRTVSGANVLTF. CDR3 bases: TGTGCCAGCAGTTTTACTCGGACAGTCTCTGGGGCCAACGTCCTGACTTTC.

CDR3 in DNA: TGTGCCAGCAGCTTGTTAGGGGGAAACCAAGAGACCCAGTACTTC. This translates into CASSLLGGNQETQYF. The chain joins TRBV5-4 to TRBJ2-5, with D possibly being TRBD1 (6 bases). Per the germline V gene, CDR1 is SGHNT and CDR2 is YYREEE (reference sequence). The ends were cut back, 1 base at V and 0 bases at J, with 10 bases in the middle. The CDR3 has 15 amino acids.

V usage is TRBV25-1 and J usage is TRBJ1-5; no firm D call. The CDR3 loop spans 15 amino acids. Germline V gene data show CDR1 as MGHDK and CDR2 as SYGVNS. With 1 base removed from V and 0 bases from J, the gap between germline ends came to 7 bases. The CDR3 coding sequence is TGTGCCAGCAGTGAATCTATAGATAGCAATCAGCCCCAGCATTTT. This gives the protein CASSESIDSNQPQHF.

The CDR3 coding sequence is TGTGCCAGTAGTCGGGAACCTCCAACCTACACCTTC. This encodes CASSREPPTYTF. The J gene is TRBJ1-2, the V gene TRBV19; D ambiguous. V was cut by 5 bases and J by 10 bases, with 14 bases left in between. The germline V gene has CDR1 LNHDA and CDR2 SQIVND (reference sequence). CDR3 length equals 12 residues.

This chain uses TRBV28 with TRBJ2-7, with a possible D match to TRBD1 (6 bases). In germline, CDR1 is MDHEN, CDR2 SYDVKM. Between the trimmed V and J ends, which lost 5 bases and 1 base, there was a span of 15 bases. The CDR3 is 15 residues long. The CDR3 here is CASSARRQVSYEQYF. CDR3 in DNA: TGTGCCAGCAGTGCTAGACGACAGGTTTCCTACGAGCAGTACTTC. Full variable domain (rest looked up from reference TRBV28 and TRBJ2-7): DVKVTQSSRYLVKRTGEKVFLECVQDMDHENMFWYRQDPGLGLRLIYFSYDVKMKEKGDIPEGYSVSREKKERFSLILESASTNQTSMYLCASSARRQVSYEQYFGPGTRLTVT.

This chain links TRBV27 with TRBJ1-2, with 8 nucleotides matching TRBD1. This CDR3 spans 14 amino acids. Looked up from germline, CDR1 is MNHEY and CDR2 is SMNVEV (reference sequence). The ends lost 4 bases at V and 3 bases at J; junction bases unmatched: 4. CDR3 in amino acids: CASSSQTGDYGYTF. Here the CDR3 DNA reads TGTGCCAGCAGTTCCCAGACAGGGGACTATGGCTACACCTTC.

The rearrangement links TRBV27 to TRBJ2-1, with D perhaps matching TRBD2 (5 bases). Germline CDR1 reads MNHEY; CDR2 reads SMNVEV (reference sequence). The CDR3 runs 14 residues. V dropped 3 bases and J dropped 9 bases, with 15 bases sitting between them. The CDR3 protein is CASSFLTGKGEQFF. The CDR3 nucleotides are TGTGCCAGCAGTTTTCTCACCGGGAAGGGTGAGCAGTTCTTC.

This rearrangement joins TRBV11-3 to TRBJ2-3, with 8 positions matching TRBD2. This CDR3 is 14 amino acids long. Germline CDR1 and CDR2: SGHNT and YENEEA. The J segment lost 2 bases and the V segment lost 3 bases, leaving 1 base of the junction unmatched. This chain's CDR3 is CASSFGLATDTQYF. CDR3 sequence (DNA): TGTGCCAGCAGCTTCGGACTAGCCACAGATACGCAGTATTTT.

The chain couples TRBV5-8 to TRBJ2-7; 11 bases match TRBD2. The CDR3 extends over 13 amino acids. From germline, CDR1 is SGHTS and CDR2 YDEGEE. Germline trimming cut 5 bases from V and 2 bases from J; bases unmatched to any gene: 0. The CDR3 coding sequence is TGTGCCAGCAGGACTAGCGGGACCTACGAGCAGTACTTC. This sequence encodes CASRTSGTYEQYF.

The chain uses TRBV5-4 and TRBJ1-2; 8 nucleotides match TRBD1. CDR1 is SGHNT, CDR2 YYREEE, per germline (reference sequence). J was trimmed by 1 base and V by 4 bases; bases with no gene match: 3. This CDR3 has 14 residues. The CDR3 loop is CASSPDRVNYGYTF. CDR3 sequence (DNA): TGTGCCAGCAGCCCGGACAGGGTTAACTATGGCTACACCTTC. The variable domain in full, with the rest retrieved from reference TRBV5-4 and TRBJ1-2, is ETGVTQSPTHLIKTRGQQVTLRCSSQSGHNTVSWYQQALGQGPQFIFQYYREEENGRGNFPPRFSGLQFPNYSSELNVNALELDDSALYLCASSPDRVNYGYTFGSGTRLTVV.

This chain links TRBV7-9 with TRBJ2-1; 11 nucleotides align to TRBD2. The junction had 8 bases not matched to a gene; V was cut back by 6 bases and J by 1 base. The CDR3 is made up of 17 amino acids. The germline CDR1 and CDR2 sequences are SEHNR and FQNEAQ (reference sequence). CDR3 sequence: CASRGDTSGSSYNEQFF. The CDR3 bases are TGTGCCAGCAGGGGAGATACTAGCGGGAGTTCCTACAATGAGCAGTTCTTC.

The chain links TRBV6-5 to TRBJ1-2; 7 bases line up with TRBD1. The CDR3 runs 13 residues. Germline CDR1 is MNHEY and CDR2 is SVGAGI. V trimming: 6 bases; J trimming: 4 bases; junction bases outside the gene matches: 5. CDR3 DNA sequence: TGTGCCAGCAGAGAACAGGGGACCTATGGCTACACCTTC. Translating gives CASREQGTYGYTF.

The chain's CDR3 is CATSNGGFLTDTQYF. The CDR3 DNA follows: TGTGCCACCAGCAACGGCGGGTTCCTCACAGATACGCAGTATTTT. The chain employs TRBV15 and TRBJ2-3; the D gene is possibly TRBD2 (5 bases). The CDR3 totals 15 residues. CDR1 is LNHNV and CDR2 is YYDKDF in the germline V gene (reference sequence). V gave up 4 bases and J gave up 2 bases, with 13 bases separating them.

The chain carries TRBV15 and TRBJ1-4; 7 bases agree with TRBD1. Per the germline V gene, CDR1 is LNHNV and CDR2 is YYDKDF (reference sequence). Unmatched junction bases numbered 7, after V lost 7 bases and J lost 5 bases. This CDR3 is 14 amino acids long. This CDR3 reads CATKWDSRNEKLFF. The DNA of the CDR3 is TGTGCCACCAAATGGGACAGTAGGAATGAAAAACTGTTTTTT.

V and J are TRBV10-3 and TRBJ1-5; no definite D call. Trimming took off 5 bases at V and 5 bases at J, with 13 bases between the two ends. Germline lookup yields CDR1 ENHRY and CDR2 SYGVKD. The CDR3 runs 14 residues. The CDR3 DNA sequence: TGTGCCATCAGTAGGGAAGCGAGGGATCAGCCCCAGCATTTT. Its protein product is CAISREARDQPQHF.

The chain has TRBV5-6 and TRBJ1-2; no definite D call. CDR3 length equals 13 residues. From germline, CDR1 is SGHDT and CDR2 YYEEEE. V lost 0 bases, J lost 5 bases, and 8 bases lay in between. The DNA for the CDR3 is TGTGCCAGCAGCTTGGACAGAGATTATGGCTACACCTTC. This codes for CASSLDRDYGYTF.

J is TRBJ2-7 and V is TRBV4-1, with D possibly being TRBD2 (6 bases). The CDR3 loop spans 15 amino acids. CDR1 MGHRA and CDR2 YSYEKL come from the germline V gene. Trimming cost V 3 bases and J 0 bases, with 12 bases left between them. CDR3 amino acids: CASSQGTWDSYEQYF. The CDR3 region has the DNA TGCGCCAGCAGCCAGGGGACTTGGGACTCCTACGAGCAGTACTTC.

The rearrangement uses TRBV6-5 and TRBJ1-6; D not certain. The CDR3 contains 15 residues. V was trimmed by 6 bases and J by 0 bases, leaving 9 bases between them. The germline V gene has CDR1 MNHEY and CDR2 SVGAGI. The CDR3 DNA is TGTGCCAGCAGGAGCGAAAGCTCCTATAATTCACCCCTCCACTTT. This encodes CASRSESSYNSPLHF.

The rearrangement joins TRBV4-1 to TRBJ2-1, with 10 positions matching TRBD1. V shed 1 base and J 2 bases; nucleotides not matched to a gene: 8. The CDR3 has 18 amino acids. Germline CDR1 MGHRA, CDR2 YSYEKL. The DNA of the CDR3 is TGCGCCAGCAGCCAAGTCGCCCTGGACAGGGGGACCTACAATGAGCAGTTCTTC. This gives the protein CASSQVALDRGTYNEQFF.

This rearrangement joins TRBV19 to TRBJ1-1; a weak D match, TRBD1 (5 bases). Germline V gives CDR1 LNHDA, CDR2 SQIVND (reference sequence). Deletions cut 9 bases from V and 3 bases from J, with 11 bases between. The CDR3 has 12 residues. The CDR3 spells CASPRVDTEAFF. CDR3 nucleotides: TGTGCCAGCCCCAGGGTGGACACTGAAGCTTTCTTT.